These 24 T cell receptor beta chains share one sample of origin, sequenced in a study of response to subunit inactivated influenza vaccine. One entry per CDR3 protein results from TCRdb running MiXCR on the RT-PCR reads. This sample has 450,000 to 550,000 distinct CDR3 sequences, with less than 30% found just once. This specimen was CD4+ T cells sorted from PBMCs, taken 5 to 6 days after vaccination. The receptors come from a man aged 50-60 years who received an inactivated influenza vaccine.

The genes are TRBV14 and TRBJ2-4; D is uncertain. Germline values: CDR1 SGHDN, CDR2 FVKESK. Trimming stripped 4 bases from V and 7 bases from J, with 5 bases between. The CDR3 spans 11 residues. CDR3 protein: CASSLSNIQYF. In DNA form, the CDR3 reads TGTGCCAGCAGCCTATCGAACATTCAGTACTTC. The full variable domain, completed using reference TRBV14 and TRBJ2-4, is EAGVTQFPSHSVIEKGQTVTLRCDPISGHDNLYWYRRVMGKEIKFLLHFVKESKQDESGMPNNRFLAERTGGTYSTLKVQPAELEDSGVYFCASSLSNIQYFGAGTRLSVL.

This clonotype is a singleton in its sample. The rearrangement joins TRBV5-1 to TRBJ2-5; weak D call: TRBD2 (7 bases). CDR1 is SGHRS, CDR2 YFSETQ, per germline. V was clipped by 6 bases and J by 0 bases, with 15 bases between them. The CDR3 runs to 15 residues. This chain's CDR3 is CASTLSGDNQETQYF. The CDR3 DNA reads TGCGCCAGCACCCTCAGCGGGGACAACCAAGAGACCCAGTACTTC.

This clonotype was detected many times. The CDR3 nucleotides are TGTGCCAGCGTTTCTAGCGGGAGGGCGGGAGAGCAGTTCTTC. This translates into CASVSSGRAGEQFF. The chain employs TRBV12-3 or TRBV12-4 and TRBJ2-1, with 12 bases aligning to TRBD2. Trimming took 8 bases from V and 10 from J; bases not matched to a gene: 9. The CDR3 runs to 14 residues.

This clonotype was seen a handful of times. This rearrangement joins TRBV3-1 to TRBJ2-1; TRBD2 might be the D (6 bases). V shed 1 base and J shed 7 bases, with 17 bases lying between them. This CDR3 comprises 16 residues. The V gene's germline CDR1 is LGHDT and CDR2 YNNKEL (reference sequence). The chain's CDR3 is CASSQARLRRGNEQFF. DNA of the CDR3: TGTGCCAGCAGCCAAGCCCGACTCCGCCGGGGGAATGAGCAGTTCTTC.

The rearrangement uses TRBV25-1 and TRBJ2-1; the match to TRBD1 covers 7 bases. Germline V gene data show CDR1 as MGHDK and CDR2 as SYGVNS. This CDR3 contains 14 residues. V was pared by 7 bases and J by 2 bases, with 5 bases of the junction left unmatched. In DNA, the CDR3 is TGTGCCAGCACGGAGACAGGGACCTACAATGAGCAGTTCTTC. Translated: CASTETGTYNEQFF.

V is TRBV18 and J is TRBJ2-3; no reliable D call. Trimming took off 5 bases at V and 4 bases at J, with 13 bases between the two ends. Germline V CDR1 and CDR2: KGHSH, LQKENI. CDR3 length: 14 amino acids. DNA of the CDR3: TGTGCCAGCTCATCAACGACGGCTTCAGATACGCAGTATTTT. It specifies CASSSTTASDTQYF.

The genes are TRBV20-1 and TRBJ2-1; TRBD2 matches 13 bases. CDR3 size: 13 residues. Per germline, CDR1 DFQATT and CDR2 SNEGSKA (reference sequence). For the CDR3, the DNA is TGCAGGGTGGGACTAGCGGGACTCAATGAGCAGTTCTTC. It specifies CRVGLAGLNEQFF.

The chain recombines TRBV3-1 with TRBJ2-5; 11 positions agree with TRBD2. CDR3 length: 18 residues. V gave up 0 bases and J gave up 4 bases; unmatched junction bases: 10. Germline CDR1 reads LGHDT; CDR2 reads YNNKEL (reference sequence). CDR3 sequence reads: CASSQDLTSGSGIETQYF. DNA of the CDR3: TGTGCCAGCAGCCAAGACTTAACTAGCGGGAGTGGGATAGAGACCCAGTACTTC.

This sequence joins TRBV28 and TRBJ2-7, with unresolved D. Germline CDR1 and CDR2: MDHEN and SYDVKM. V gave up 2 bases and J gave up 5 bases, with 10 bases separating them. This CDR3 spans 13 amino acids. The CDR3 here is CASSLNNMNEQYF. CDR3 DNA: TGTGCCAGCAGTTTAAATAACATGAACGAGCAGTACTTC.

A note on this clonotype: A much bigger clone sits one base away, suggesting this may be a read error. This sequence joins TRBV20-1 and TRBJ2-4; no reliable D call. V shed 0 bases and J shed 1 base, with 4 bases lying between them. The CDR3 extends over 13 amino acids. Germline V gene sequence: CDR1 DFQATT, CDR2 SNEGSKA (reference sequence). This CDR3 is CSARDRAKNIQYF. For the CDR3, the DNA is TGCAGTGCTAGAGACAGGGCCAAAAACATTCAGTACTTC.

This clonotype occurred a few times. The V and J genes are TRBV24-1 and TRBJ2-1, with 7 bases aligning to TRBD2. Germline CDR1 reads KGHDR; CDR2 reads SFDVKD. J was trimmed by 9 bases and V by 8 bases; bases with no gene match: 30. This CDR3 spans 20 amino acids. This chain's CDR3 is CATIYNRPLCLAAQTTEQFF. The CDR3 DNA sequence: TGTGCCACCATTTACAATCGACCATTATGCCTAGCGGCGCAAACAACTGAGCAGTTCTTC.

This clonotype was counted a few times. The rearrangement uses TRBV7-2 and TRBJ2-3; the D gene is possibly TRBD2 (6 bases). With 4 bases removed from V and 3 bases from J, the gap between germline ends came to 11 bases. CDR1 and CDR2 (germline): SGHTA, FQGNSA. The length of the CDR3 is 14 residues. CDR3 loop: CASSSGLLTDTQYF. Here the CDR3 DNA reads TGTGCCAGCAGCTCGGGACTTCTTACAGATACGCAGTATTTT.

This chain links TRBV20-1 with TRBJ2-1; D is perhaps TRBD1 or TRBD2 (5 bases each). Between the trimmed V and J ends, which lost 5 bases and 10 bases, there was a span of 18 bases. In germline, CDR1 is DFQATT, CDR2 SNEGSKA (reference sequence). The CDR3 length is 13 residues. The CDR3 loop reads CSAFRDPNEEQFF. The CDR3 DNA is TGCAGTGCTTTTCGGGACCCAAACGAAGAGCAGTTCTTC.

This clonotype turned up a few times. The gene calls are TRBV5-1 and TRBJ1-4; weak D call: TRBD1 (6 bases). V gave up 4 bases and J gave up 0 bases, with 13 bases separating them. The CDR3 has 16 residues. Germline values: CDR1 SGHRS, CDR2 YFSETQ. This CDR3 reads CASSTGTTSTNEKLFF. The CDR3 DNA follows: TGCGCCAGCAGCACAGGGACAACTTCAACTAATGAAAAACTGTTTTTT.

This rearrangement joins TRBV13 to TRBJ2-1; 11 bases line up with TRBD2. The CDR3 runs 16 residues. Trimming at V came to 5 bases and at J to 10 bases, leaving 13 bases not matched to a gene. Germline CDR1 and CDR2: PRHDT and FYEKMQ (reference sequence). The chain's CDR3 is CASSVSRGLAVTEQFF. The CDR3 DNA sequence: TGTGCCAGCAGCGTATCCCGGGGACTAGCGGTTACCGAGCAGTTCTTC.

This clonotype was counted a few times. The J gene is TRBJ2-2, the V gene TRBV4-3, with D tentatively TRBD1 or TRBD2 (5 bases each). The length of the CDR3 is 14 residues. From germline, CDR1 is LGHNA and CDR2 YSLEER. V lost 1 base, J lost 7 bases, and 10 bases lay in between. CDR3 sequence: CASSQATGGGELFF. CDR3 DNA sequence: TGCGCCAGCAGCCAAGCCACAGGAGGCGGGGAGCTGTTTTTT.

Here the CDR3 DNA reads TGTGCCAGCAGTTTGTCCAGGGCGAGGAGGGATACGCAGTATTTT. Translated, it gives CASSLSRARRDTQYF. V and J are TRBV27 and TRBJ2-3; the D gene could be TRBD1 or TRBD2 (5 bases each). V lost 3 bases, J lost 6 bases, and 16 bases lay in between. This CDR3 is 15 amino acids long. Germline loops: CDR1 MNHEY, CDR2 SMNVEV (reference sequence).

There are many counts of this clonotype. CDR3 loop: CSAREGSYEQYF. For the CDR3, the DNA is TGCAGCGCCCGCGAGGGCTCCTACGAGCAGTACTTC. The genes are TRBV29-1 and TRBJ2-7; TRBD2 might be the D (5 bases). V lost 7 bases to trimming and J lost 0 bases, with 10 bases between them. This CDR3 region has 12 residues. Per the germline V gene, CDR1 is SQVTM and CDR2 is ANQGSEA.

The sample holds a few counts of this clonotype. This sequence joins TRBV5-6 and TRBJ2-7; tentatively, D is TRBD1 (5 bases). The V end lost 2 bases, the J end lost 5 bases, and 20 bases lay between the germline ends. The CDR3 runs 16 residues. Germline CDR1 reads SGHDT; CDR2 reads YYEEEE. CDR3 nucleotide sequence: TGTGCCAGCAGCTTTTTTGACCCCAGGGTCGAGAACGAGCAGTACTTC. It encodes CASSFFDPRVENEQYF.

CDR3 amino acids: CASSSPTVLSETQYF. CDR3 in DNA: TGTGCCAGCAGTAGCCCGACAGTCCTGTCGGAGACCCAGTACTTC. V gene TRBV25-1 combines with J gene TRBJ2-5; the D gene is possibly TRBD1 (5 bases). The length of the CDR3 is 15 residues. The germline gives CDR1 MGHDK, CDR2 SYGVNS. V shed 5 bases and J shed 5 bases, with 18 bases lying between them.

This clonotype has a handful of counts. The gene calls are TRBV29-1 and TRBJ2-1, with 7 bases identical to TRBD1. CDR3 length equals 15 residues. CDR1 is SQVTM and CDR2 is ANQGSEA in the germline V gene. Losses at the gene ends were 6 bases for V and 7 bases for J; bases not matched to a gene: 15. CDR3 residues: CSVVGTVRRGNEQFF. The DNA of the CDR3 is TGCAGCGTGGTTGGGACAGTTCGTAGGGGGAATGAGCAGTTCTTC.

This clonotype was seen more than once but under ten times. This chain uses TRBV3-1 with TRBJ1-1, with D hard to call. There are 12 residues in the CDR3. V was shortened by 0 bases and J by 8 bases, with 7 bases between the two germline ends. Germline lookup yields CDR1 LGHDT and CDR2 YNNKEL (reference sequence). The CDR3 sequence is CASSQEPLEAFF. The CDR3 nucleotides are TGTGCCAGCAGCCAAGAACCACTGGAAGCTTTCTTT.

This rearrangement joins TRBV12-3 or TRBV12-4 to TRBJ2-2; unclear D gene. V was trimmed by 6 bases and J by 6 bases, leaving 5 bases between them. The CDR3 sequence is 11 residues long. In DNA, the CDR3 is TGTGCCAGCAGAAGGGCCGGGGAGCTGTTTTTT. It encodes CASRRAGELFF.

V gene TRBV10-1 combines with J gene TRBJ2-2, with D hard to call. The germline CDR1 and CDR2 sequences are WNHNN and SYGVQD (reference sequence). V gave up 0 bases and J gave up 2 bases, with 7 bases separating them. There are 15 residues in the CDR3. CDR3 in DNA: TGCGCCAGCAGTGAGTCGAGGAGTAACACCGGGGAGCTGTTTTTT. This gives the protein CASSESRSNTGELFF.